A single sample is the source of the 11 T cell receptor beta chains below, sequenced in a study of T-cell memory formation after mild COVID-19. TCRdb fed the 5' RACE reads into MiXCR, producing one record per CDR3 protein. The sample has a few hundred thousand distinct CDR3 sequences, nearly 25% seen once. Sequencing was done on a sample of PBMCs or a T cell subset sorted from them (not recorded which). These receptors all come from an adult woman who had mild COVID-19 (a few samples of this study predate the infection). Cell type and time point are not known.

The rearrangement uses TRBV7-9 and TRBJ2-3, with 7 bases lining up with TRBD1. Germline values: CDR1 SEHNR, CDR2 FQNEAQ (reference sequence). V shed 4 bases, J shed 0 bases, and the junction held 7 bases outside the gene matches. The CDR3 sequence is 16 residues long. The CDR3: CASSSLPTGSTDTQYF. The CDR3 DNA reads TGTGCCAGCAGCTCCCTTCCGACAGGGAGCACAGATACGCAGTATTTT.

This sequence joins TRBV6-5 and TRBJ2-4; no definite D call. The germline CDR1 and CDR2 sequences are MNHEY and SVGAGI. V lost 6 bases and J lost 8, with 11 bases in between. The CDR3 has 12 residues. CDR3 in DNA: TGTGCCAGCAGCCCCTCTATGGACATTCAGTACTTC. Its translation: CASSPSMDIQYF.

This clonotype turned up a few times. The chain joins TRBV6-2 or TRBV6-3 to TRBJ2-1; 10 positions match TRBD1. Per the germline V gene, CDR1 is MNHEY and CDR2 is SVGEGT. V was clipped by 8 bases and J by 5 bases; unmatched bases: 21. The CDR3 loop spans 19 amino acids. The CDR3 protein is CASPFRQGARTPYDNEQFF. The CDR3 DNA reads TGTGCCAGCCCGTTTAGACAGGGGGCTAGGACCCCTTACGACAATGAGCAGTTCTTC.

This clonotype occurred many times. The rearrangement links TRBV4-2 to TRBJ2-7; weak D call: TRBD2 (6 bases). Trimming took 4 bases from V and 5 from J, leaving 12 bases between them. Looked up from germline, CDR1 is LGHNA and CDR2 is YNFKEQ. The CDR3 spans 13 residues. The CDR3 DNA sequence: TGTGCCAGCAGCCGCGGACTATTTCACGAGCAGTACTTC. It translates to CASSRGLFHEQYF.

Details on this clonotype: Compared with germline, one end of the junction differs, possibly owing to a read error. The genes are TRBV12-3 or TRBV12-4 and TRBJ2-1, with 8 bases lining up with TRBD1. The CDR3 extends over 20 amino acids. This CDR3 reads CASTLYTSRDRRGSYNEQFF. DNA for the CDR3: TGTGCCAGCACTTTATATACTTCCCGGGACAGGAGGGGCTCCTACAATGAGCAGTTCTTC.

The chain combines TRBV7-2 with TRBJ2-1, with 8 nucleotides matching TRBD2. There are 17 residues in the CDR3. In germline, CDR1 is SGHTA, CDR2 FQGNSA. V lost 5 bases, J lost 9 bases, and 18 bases stayed unmatched. The CDR3 reads CASSPFGGLGARGEQFF. The CDR3 DNA sequence: TGTGCCAGCAGCCCCTTCGGGGGACTAGGGGCGCGAGGTGAGCAGTTCTTC. The full variable domain, rest sourced from reference TRBV7-2 and TRBJ2-1, is GAGVSQSPSNKVTEKGKDVELRCDPISGHTALYWYRQSLGQGLEFLIYFQGNSAPDKSGLPSDRFSAERTGGSVSTLTIQRTQQEDSAVYLCASSPFGGLGARGEQFFGPGTRLTVL.

The chain combines TRBV20-1 with TRBJ1-2; 8 bases fit TRBD1. The junction had 2 bases not matched to a gene; V was cut back by 5 bases and J by 3 bases. From germline, CDR1 is DFQATT and CDR2 SNEGSKA (reference sequence). The CDR3 totals 12 residues. The CDR3 bases are TGCAGTGCTGTACAGGGGGACTATGGCTACACCTTC. Its protein is CSAVQGDYGYTF.

For this clonotype: A clone one base away is much larger, so this may be a read error. The V and J genes are TRBV7-3 and TRBJ2-2; no clear D gene. CDR1 and CDR2 (germline): SGHTA, FQGTGA. Trimming took 5 bases from V and 7 from J, leaving 8 bases between them. This CDR3 has 12 residues. The DNA of the CDR3 is TGTGCCAGCAGCAGATCAGACGGGGAGCTGTTTTTT. Its translation: CASSRSDGELFF.

This clonotype was detected only a few times. The gene calls are TRBV3-1 and TRBJ2-3, with D hard to call. V was pared by 6 bases and J by 6 bases, with 16 bases between. CDR1 is LGHDT, CDR2 YNNKEL, per germline (reference sequence). This CDR3 region has 14 residues. CDR3 DNA: TGTGCCAGCAGACGAGGTGTCCGTGCCGATACGCAGTATTTT. Its translation is CASRRGVRADTQYF.

Only one count was recorded for this clonotype. This chain connects TRBV7-3 to TRBJ1-4, with D unclear. V was pared by 5 bases and J by 8 bases, with 15 bases between. CDR3 length: 14 amino acids. CDR1 and CDR2 (germline): SGHTA, FQGTGA. The CDR3 DNA reads TGTGCCAGCAGCGCACAGAGGAGAGGCGAAAAACTGTTTTTT. Encoded protein: CASSAQRRGEKLFF.

This clonotype appeared once. J is TRBJ1-2 and V is TRBV29-1; D not resolved. This CDR3 is built from 14 residues. Between the trimmed V and J ends, which lost 7 bases and 6 bases, there was a span of 21 bases. The germline CDR1 and CDR2 sequences are SQVTM and ANQGSEA. As DNA, the CDR3 is TGCAGCGACGGAGGAGGATGGCACGGGGATGGCTACACCTTC. Translated, it gives CSDGGGWHGDGYTF.